This record covers a single T cell receptor (beta chain). Antigen unknown. Losses at the gene ends were 2 bases for V and 7 bases for J; bases not matched to a gene: 10. This CDR3 is built from 17 residues. Germline CDR1 is SNHLY and CDR2 is FYNNEI. The sample originates from a study of shared clonotypes between healthy human individuals. Overall study findings and caveats: Estimated richness values were generally larger in naive subsets than in memory subsets. Against clonotypes common to all four donors, non-shared ones had lower generation probabilities. Owing to a small donor count, the genetic and exposure-history diversity represented was limited.

The protocol was immunoSEQ multiplex PCR, while the TCRdb copy is restricted to in-frame clones and leaves out a portion. The table shows about 2.1 million clones, with just over 90% occurring only once. CD8 cells regarded as naive lacked CD45RO, were positively chosen for CCR7, and omitted terminally differentiated effector memory CD45RA+ cells. The V call is TRBV2, the J call TRBJ2-2; 10 bases are shared with TRBD2. This receptor was identified in a man younger than 35 in good health. Some clones in this sample may be carry-over from other donors' samples. Source material: naive CD8+ T cells from PBMCs. This chain's CDR3 is CASSERRAGGPIGELFF. CDR3 in DNA: TGTGCCAGCAGTGAACGAAGAGCGGGAGGGCCGATCGGGGAGCTGTTTTTT.